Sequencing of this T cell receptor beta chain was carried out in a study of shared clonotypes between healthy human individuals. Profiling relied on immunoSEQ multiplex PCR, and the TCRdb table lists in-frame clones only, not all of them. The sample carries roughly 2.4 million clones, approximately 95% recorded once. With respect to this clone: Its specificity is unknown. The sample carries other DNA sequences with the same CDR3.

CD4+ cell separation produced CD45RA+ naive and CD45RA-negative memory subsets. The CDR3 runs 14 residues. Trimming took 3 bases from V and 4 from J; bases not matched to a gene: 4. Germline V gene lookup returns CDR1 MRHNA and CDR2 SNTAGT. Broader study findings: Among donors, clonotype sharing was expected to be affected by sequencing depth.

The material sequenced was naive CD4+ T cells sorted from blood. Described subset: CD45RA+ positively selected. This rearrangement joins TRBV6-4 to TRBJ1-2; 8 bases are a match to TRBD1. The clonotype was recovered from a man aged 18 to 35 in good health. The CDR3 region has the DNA TGTGCCAGCAGTGAAACCGGGACAGGCTATGGCTACACCTTC. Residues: CASSETGTGYGYTF.